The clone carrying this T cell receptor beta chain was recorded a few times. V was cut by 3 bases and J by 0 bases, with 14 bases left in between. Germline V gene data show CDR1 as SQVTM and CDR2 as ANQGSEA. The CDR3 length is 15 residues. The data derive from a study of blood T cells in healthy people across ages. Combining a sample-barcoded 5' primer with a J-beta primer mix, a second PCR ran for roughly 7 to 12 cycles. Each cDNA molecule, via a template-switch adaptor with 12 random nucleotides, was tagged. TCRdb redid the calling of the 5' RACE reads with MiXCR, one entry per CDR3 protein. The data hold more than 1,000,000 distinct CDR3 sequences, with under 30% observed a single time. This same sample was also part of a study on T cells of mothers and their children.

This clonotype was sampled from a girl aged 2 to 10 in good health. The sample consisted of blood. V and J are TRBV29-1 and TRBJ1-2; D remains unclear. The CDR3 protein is CSVDRGEGSNYGYTF. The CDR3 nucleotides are TGCAGCGTTGACAGAGGCGAGGGTTCTAACTATGGCTACACCTTC.